The present entry profiles one TCR beta chain with its context. Its antigen is unknown. CDR1 is SGDLS, CDR2 YYNGEE, per germline. There are 16 residues in the CDR3. These data come from a study of T cell clones after liver transplantation. Turning to the study itself: TCRbeta sequencing after a pre-transplant mixed lymphocyte reaction identified graft-donor-reactive clones, later tracked in post-transplant blood. Apart from three HCV-positive recipients, transplants were for non-autoimmune, non-viral reasons.

Only in-frame clones appear in the TCRdb table, and some are missing; sequencing was by immunoSEQ multiplex PCR. The sample lists a few hundred clones, 25% to 30% occurring once. Whole-study findings and limits: These preliminary findings come from unstandardized post-transplant sampling times.

Alloreactive TCRbeta sequences came from sequencing proliferating CFSE-low cells in the MLR. The TCR comes from a human patient who received a liver transplant. The graft donor may have contributed some T cells. The rearrangement uses TRBV9 and TRBJ2-5; D not resolved. The better agreement between TRBJ2-7 and the DNA end casts doubt on the J call. The material sequenced was CD8+ T cells from cultured PBMCs. DNA of the CDR3: TGTGCCAGCAGCGTAGGAGTAGTAGTCAGTAACTACGAGCAGTACTTC. As protein: CASSVGVVVSNYEQYF.